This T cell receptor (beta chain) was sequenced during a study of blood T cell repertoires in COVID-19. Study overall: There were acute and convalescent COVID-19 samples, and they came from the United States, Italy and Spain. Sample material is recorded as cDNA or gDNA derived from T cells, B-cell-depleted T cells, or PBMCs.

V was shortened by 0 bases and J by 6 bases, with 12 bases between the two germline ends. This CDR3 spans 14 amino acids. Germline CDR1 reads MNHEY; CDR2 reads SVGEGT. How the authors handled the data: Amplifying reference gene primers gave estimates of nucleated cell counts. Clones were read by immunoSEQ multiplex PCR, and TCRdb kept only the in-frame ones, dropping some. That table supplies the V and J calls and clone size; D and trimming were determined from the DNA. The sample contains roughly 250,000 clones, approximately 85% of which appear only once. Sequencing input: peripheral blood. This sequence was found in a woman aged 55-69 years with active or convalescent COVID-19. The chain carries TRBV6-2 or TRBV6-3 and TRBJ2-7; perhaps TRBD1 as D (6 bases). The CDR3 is CASSYSVAQGEQYF. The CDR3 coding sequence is TGTGCCAGCAGTTACTCGGTGGCACAGGGCGAGCAGTACTTC.